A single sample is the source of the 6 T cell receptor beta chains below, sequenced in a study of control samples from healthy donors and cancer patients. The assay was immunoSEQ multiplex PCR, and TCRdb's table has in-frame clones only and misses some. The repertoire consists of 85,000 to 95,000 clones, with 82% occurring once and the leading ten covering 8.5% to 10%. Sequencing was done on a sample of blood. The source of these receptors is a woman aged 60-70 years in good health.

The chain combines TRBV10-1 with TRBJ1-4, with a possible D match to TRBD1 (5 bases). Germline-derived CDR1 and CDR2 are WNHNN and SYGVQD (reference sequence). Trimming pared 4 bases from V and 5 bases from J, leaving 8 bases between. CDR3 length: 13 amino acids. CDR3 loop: CASSAGENEKLFF. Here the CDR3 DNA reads TGCGCCAGCAGTGCGGGGGAAAATGAAAAACTGTTTTTT.

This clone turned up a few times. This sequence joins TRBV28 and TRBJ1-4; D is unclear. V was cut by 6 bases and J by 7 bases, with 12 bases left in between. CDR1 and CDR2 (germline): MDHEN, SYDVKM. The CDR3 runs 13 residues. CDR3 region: CASRVGRVEKLFF. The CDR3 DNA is TGTGCCAGCAGGGTGGGAAGGGTTGAAAAACTGTTTTTT.

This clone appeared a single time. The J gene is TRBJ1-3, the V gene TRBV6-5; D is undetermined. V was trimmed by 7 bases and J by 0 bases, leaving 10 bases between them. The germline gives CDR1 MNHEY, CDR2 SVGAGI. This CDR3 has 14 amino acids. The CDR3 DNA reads TGTGCCAGCACTCGGGCTCTCTCTGGAAACACCATATATTTT. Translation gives CASTRALSGNTIYF.

CDR3 nucleotide sequence: TGTGCCAGCTCACCATCGGACGATGGAACCGGGGAGCTGTTTTTT. This gives the protein CASSPSDDGTGELFF. The chain recombines TRBV18 with TRBJ2-2; D is unclear. The CDR3 runs 15 residues. The V gene lost 2 bases and the J gene lost 5 bases, with 12 bases spanning the gap. Germline-derived CDR1 and CDR2 are KGHSH and LQKENI.

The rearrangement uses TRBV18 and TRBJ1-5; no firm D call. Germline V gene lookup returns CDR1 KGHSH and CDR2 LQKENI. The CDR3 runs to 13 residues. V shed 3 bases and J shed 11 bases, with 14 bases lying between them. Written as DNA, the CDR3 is TGTGCCAGCTCACCGAACGCGGGGTCAGCCCAGCATTTT. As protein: CASSPNAGSAQHF.

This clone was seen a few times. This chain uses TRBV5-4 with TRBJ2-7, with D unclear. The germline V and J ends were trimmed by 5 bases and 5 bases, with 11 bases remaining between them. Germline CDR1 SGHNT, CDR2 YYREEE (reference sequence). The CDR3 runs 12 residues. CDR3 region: CASSANSNEQYF. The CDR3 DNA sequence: TGTGCCAGCAGTGCGAATTCTAACGAGCAGTACTTC.